The clone carrying this TCR beta chain was observed once. Its antigen is still unknown. The PCR employed 60 Vbeta primers together with 13 Jbeta primers. Using immunoSEQ multiplex PCR, the repertoire was profiled, and TCRdb retains in-frame clones only, with some absent. Counted here are some 150,000 clones, roughly 80% occurring once; the ten biggest clones make up approximately 4.8%. V lost 0 bases and J 6 bases, leaving 10 bases between the germline ends. The CDR3 covers 14 residues. Germline V gene sequence: CDR1 SGHRS, CDR2 YFSETQ. This record comes from a study of cytomegalovirus exposure and HLA in healthy donors. Overall study findings and caveats: Donors were assumed by presence/absence analyses to have roughly uniform sequencing depth. A list of 150 or so TCR beta chains associated with cytomegalovirus was given.

This receptor was identified in a man aged 30 to 45 in good health and CMV-seronegative. The chain links TRBV5-1 to TRBJ2-1; D perhaps matches TRBD2 (5 bases). Sample: PBMCs. The CDR3 DNA sequence: TGCGCCAGCAGCTTGGGACCCGGAGGCAATGAGCAGTTCTTC. This encodes CASSLGPGGNEQFF.